This paragraph reports one T cell receptor (beta chain). This clonotype has ten or more counts. Its antigen is unknown. Qualities for individual bases were not recorded, and no much larger clone is one base off. Within a library made for alpha chains, this beta chain is off target, and its count is uninformative. This specimen's time point label, interpreted: sample taken at primary tumor resection. The donors were approximately 70 patients from the lung TRACERx cohort who had early-stage, untreated non-small cell lung cancer. TCR sequencing used whole RNA extracted from tumor and nontumor lung tissue, or from cryopreserved PBMC samples, without cell sorting. Patients were selected for TCR sequencing only if sufficient RNA was available from at least two tumor regions. Before selection, tumor and adjacent nontumor lung specimens were reviewed by a lung pathologist. The V and J ends are trimmed by 5 bases and 5 bases, leaving 18 bases between them. CDR1 SNHLY and CDR2 FYNNEI are derived from the germline V gene. The CDR3 runs 16 residues from the cysteine to the phenylalanine. Just the 48-base CDR3 DNA is kept, in frame starting at base 1.

The entry originates in a study of spatial heterogeneity in lung cancer (dated by TCRdb to the late 2010s). Regarding the study in general: Beta-chain transcripts were consistently detected in greater numbers than alpha-chain transcripts, which likely reflects a higher abundance of beta-chain transcripts. In tumor regions, TCR transcript counts showed a strong correlation with a T cell transcriptional module score from matched bulk RNA-seq. In the raw uncorrected reads, each unique combination of TCR and UMI appeared more than ten times on average. The study quantitatively compared TCR alpha and beta repertoires across multiple tumor regions, matched nontumor lung and blood in non-small cell lung cancer. The study linked features of the TCR repertoire to counts of nonsynonymous mutations, which were determined by whole-exome sequencing of tumor tissue. Both alpha and beta chains were TCR-sequenced in 200 to 250 tumor regions, under 70 matched nontumor lung samples and roughly 50 PBMC samples obtained at surgery. The study at large found these results: Counts of ubiquitous and regional expanded TCRs correlated with counts of ubiquitous and regional nonsynonymous mutations, respectively. The tumor nonsynonymous mutation count correlated with the number of expanded intratumoral alpha and beta TCRs. TCR-seq coverage of tumor T cells was estimated at only approximately 7% for alpha chains and less than 15% for beta chains. Additional single-cell paired TCR alpha and beta sequencing was considered necessary to confirm, at a functional level, the hypothesis that regional TCRs recognize regional mutations.

The library was generated by 5' RACE. Sequenced using a NextSeq 500. In the TCR library protocol, a unique molecular identifier was attached to each TCR cDNA molecule so that PCR and sequencing errors could be corrected. In the source study's methods: TCR identification, UMI-based error correction and CDR3 extraction were all carried out with Decombinator tools. Expanded TCRs were defined as those above a frequency of 2 per 1,000, corresponding to the top 1% of the tumor frequency distribution. Expanded tumor TCRs were classed as regional if statistically deemed absent (corrected P<0.05) from at least one tumor region, otherwise ubiquitous. Renyi diversity was computed with the R vegan package after each repertoire had been subsampled 100 times to 5,000 TCRs. CDR3 similarity networks were built from amino acid triplet string-kernel similarity, connecting CDR3s with pairwise similarity above 0.82. The raw public reads went through TCRdb reprocessing: fastp at Q25, MiXCR clone calling, in-frame beta chains kept. Under each unique CDR3 protein, matching rows form one entry showing the most common genes and DNA. The authors' filters were not applied to this entry. This sample gives about 13,000 distinct CDR3 sequences in total; approximately 4.6% of them show up just once. The ten largest clones take up about 23% of the sample.

This receptor was identified in a male donor with early-stage non-small cell lung cancer. Sequences were derived from lung tumor tissue, sampled at surgery. Here the chain combines TRBV2 and TRBJ1-4; the D gene is perhaps TRBD1, on 6 matching bases. The sequence in DNA is TGTGCCAGCAGTCCCGAGGGGGGACGCCTGAATGAAAAACTGTTTTTT. This encodes CASSPEGGRLNEKLFF.